The clone carrying this TCR beta chain was recorded once. The source of the sample is a study of blood T cells in healthy people across ages. The study recruited healthy Caucasian donors from Russia who were aged about 6 to 100. There were at least 5.5 micrograms of total RNA extracted from every sample. Germline V gives CDR1 SGHDT, CDR2 YYEEEE. V was pared by 4 bases and J by 8 bases, with 19 bases between. The CDR3 sequence is 15 residues long. A second PCR, run for roughly 7 to 12 cycles, used a sample-barcoded 5' primer plus a J-beta primer mix. In TCRdb, the 5' RACE reads were re-called with MiXCR into one record per CDR3 protein. In the table there are about 640,000 distinct CDR3 sequences, roughly three fifths of which are singletons.

The clonotype was recovered from a man aged 55-75 years in good health. Sequenced material: blood. The chain recombines TRBV5-6 with TRBJ2-4; maybe TRBD2 (6 bases). CDR3 region: CASSPPAGGDHIQYF. The CDR3 DNA is TGTGCCAGCAGCCCCCCCGCCGGGGGTGATCACATTCAGTACTTC.